This is a list of T cell receptor beta chains from one sample in a study of response to subunit inactivated influenza vaccine. TCRdb re-analysed the RT-PCR reads in MiXCR, keeping a single row per CDR3 protein. Of around 710,000 distinct CDR3 sequences listed, over 11% are singletons. Sequenced material: PBMCs from blood, taken approximately 15 days before vaccination. The source of these receptors is a middle-aged man who received an inactivated influenza vaccine. The CDR3 runs from the conserved cysteine through the conserved F or W. Each record gives: clone size, V gene, J gene, D gene, CDR3 DNA, CDR3 protein. The D gene is left open where the match is weak. Size values are once, few and many counts, or a class for expanded clones, and some rows have none.

clone_size: few; v_call: TRBV7-2; j_call: TRBJ2-4; d_call: .; cdr3_nt: TGTGCCAGCAGTCCCAGGGTCCTCGGTATTCAGTACTTC; cdr3_aa: CASSPRVLGIQYF
clone_size: .; v_call: TRBV10-3; j_call: TRBJ2-7; d_call: TRBD1; cdr3_nt: TGTGCCATCAGCGACCCGGGACAGCTCCCCTACGAGCAGTACTTC; cdr3_aa: CAISDPGQLPYEQYF
clone_size: .; v_call: TRBV7-2; j_call: TRBJ2-7; d_call: TRBD2; cdr3_nt: TGTGCCAGCAGCTCAGCATGGTCCGGACTAGAGTCCTACGAGCAGTACTTC; cdr3_aa: CASSSAWSGLESYEQYF
clone_size: .; v_call: TRBV30; j_call: TRBJ2-7; d_call: TRBD2; cdr3_nt: TGTGCCGCCAGTGGACTAGCGGGAGGGCCGAGGTCCTACGAGCAGTACTTC; cdr3_aa: CAASGLAGGPRSYEQYF
clone_size: many; v_call: TRBV20-1; j_call: TRBJ2-1; d_call: TRBD2; cdr3_nt: TGCAGTGCTAGGCGGACTAGCGGGAGGAACGAGCAGTTCTTC; cdr3_aa: CSARRTSGRNEQFF
clone_size: .; v_call: TRBV20-1; j_call: TRBJ2-3; d_call: TRBD2; cdr3_nt: TGCAGTGCTAGAGAGGGGACTACCGCTTCAGATACGCAGTATTTT; cdr3_aa: CSAREGTTASDTQYF
clone_size: .; v_call: TRBV4-2; j_call: TRBJ1-5; d_call: .; cdr3_nt: TGTGCCAGCAGCCAGGGATCGTCTAGCAATCAGCCCCAGCATTTT; cdr3_aa: CASSQGSSSNQPQHF
clone_size: many; v_call: TRBV9; j_call: TRBJ2-3; d_call: .; cdr3_nt: TGTGCCAGCAGCGTAGAGCAGGGGAGCACAGATACGCAGTATTTT; cdr3_aa: CASSVEQGSTDTQYF
clone_size: .; v_call: TRBV7-9; j_call: TRBJ1-4; d_call: TRBD1; cdr3_nt: TGTGCCAGCAGCGGCTGGACAGGGGATGAAAAACTGTTTTTT; cdr3_aa: CASSGWTGDEKLFF
clone_size: .; v_call: TRBV4-3; j_call: TRBJ2-3; d_call: TRBD2; cdr3_nt: TGCGCCAGCAGCCAAGCGTTGCGGGGGAGCACAGATACGCAGTATTTT; cdr3_aa: CASSQALRGSTDTQYF
clone_size: .; v_call: TRBV29-1; j_call: TRBJ1-2; d_call: TRBD1; cdr3_nt: TGCAGCGCCGAGTTCGGGACAGGGAACTATGGCTACACCTTC; cdr3_aa: CSAEFGTGNYGYTF
clone_size: few; v_call: TRBV4-3; j_call: TRBJ1-2; d_call: .; cdr3_nt: TGCGCCAGCAGCCCGGCCGGTTCGGGGGGCAGTGGCTACACCTTC; cdr3_aa: CASSPAGSGGSGYTF
clone_size: .; v_call: TRBV5-1; j_call: TRBJ2-2; d_call: TRBD2; cdr3_nt: TGCGCCAGCAGCTGGAAAGGGACTAGCGGGCAAACCGGGGAGCTGTTTTTT; cdr3_aa: CASSWKGTSGQTGELFF
clone_size: .; v_call: TRBV30; j_call: TRBJ1-1; d_call: .; cdr3_nt: TGTGCCTGGAGTGTAAAGGGGTTGGGGCAGGCGGGCGCTTTCTTT; cdr3_aa: CAWSVKGLGQAGAFF
clone_size: .; v_call: TRBV4-2; j_call: TRBJ2-7; d_call: .; cdr3_nt: TGTGCCAGCAGCCAGCGGGACAGATTCTACGAGCAGTACTTC; cdr3_aa: CASSQRDRFYEQYF
clone_size: .; v_call: TRBV12-3/TRBV12-4; j_call: TRBJ2-7; d_call: .; cdr3_nt: TGTGCCAGCAGCCGGAGGGCGGGGAACGAGCAGTACTTC; cdr3_aa: CASSRRAGNEQYF